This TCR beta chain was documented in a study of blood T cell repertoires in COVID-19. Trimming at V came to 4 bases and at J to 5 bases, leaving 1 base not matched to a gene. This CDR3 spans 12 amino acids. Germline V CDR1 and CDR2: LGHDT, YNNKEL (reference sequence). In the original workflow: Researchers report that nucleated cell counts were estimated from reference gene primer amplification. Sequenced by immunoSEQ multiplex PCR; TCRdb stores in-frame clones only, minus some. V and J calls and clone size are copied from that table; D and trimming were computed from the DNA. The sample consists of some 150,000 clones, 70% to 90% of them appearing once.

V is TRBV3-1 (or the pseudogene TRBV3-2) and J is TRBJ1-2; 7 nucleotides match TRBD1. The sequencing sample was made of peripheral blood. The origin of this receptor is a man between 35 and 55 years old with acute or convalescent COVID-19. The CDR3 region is CASSPQGYGYTF. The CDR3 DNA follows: TGTGCCAGCAGCCCACAGGGGTATGGCTACACCTTC.